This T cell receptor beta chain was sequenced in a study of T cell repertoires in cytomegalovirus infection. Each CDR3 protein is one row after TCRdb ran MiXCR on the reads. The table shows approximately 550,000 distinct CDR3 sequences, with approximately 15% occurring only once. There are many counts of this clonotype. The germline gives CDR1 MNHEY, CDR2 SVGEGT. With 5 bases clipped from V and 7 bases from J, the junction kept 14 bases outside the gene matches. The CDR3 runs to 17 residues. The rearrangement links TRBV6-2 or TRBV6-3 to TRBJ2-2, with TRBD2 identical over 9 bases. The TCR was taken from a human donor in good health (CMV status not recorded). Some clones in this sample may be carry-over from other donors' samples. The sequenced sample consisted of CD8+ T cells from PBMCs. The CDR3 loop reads CASSPPLGGRADGELFF. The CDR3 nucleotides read TGTGCCAGCAGTCCACCCCTTGGCGGGAGGGCCGACGGGGAGCTGTTTTTT.